This section outlines one T cell receptor (beta chain) sequence together with its context. CDR1 is KGHSH, CDR2 LQKENI, per germline. There are 14 residues in the CDR3. The ends were cut back, 0 bases at V and 0 bases at J, with 6 bases in the middle. The data are from a study of blood T cell repertoires in COVID-19. Turning to the study itself: From the United States, Italy and Spain came samples of acute and convalescent COVID-19. PBMCs, B-cell-depleted T cells, or T cells were the source of the cDNA or gDNA that made up the material.

Per the original methods: Using reference gene primer amplification, nucleated cell counts were estimated. The protocol was immunoSEQ multiplex PCR, while the TCRdb copy is restricted to in-frame clones and leaves out a portion. The D gene and trimming were derived from the DNA, and the V and J assignments and clone size from that table. Of under 150,000 clones listed, 85% are singletons. The sequenced sample consisted of peripheral blood. This clonotype was sampled from a man of 80 years or more with acute or convalescent COVID-19. This rearrangement joins TRBV18 to TRBJ2-7, with unresolved D. CDR3 region: CASSPPADSYEQYF. In DNA form, the CDR3 reads TGTGCCAGCTCACCACCGGCAGACTCCTACGAGCAGTACTTC.